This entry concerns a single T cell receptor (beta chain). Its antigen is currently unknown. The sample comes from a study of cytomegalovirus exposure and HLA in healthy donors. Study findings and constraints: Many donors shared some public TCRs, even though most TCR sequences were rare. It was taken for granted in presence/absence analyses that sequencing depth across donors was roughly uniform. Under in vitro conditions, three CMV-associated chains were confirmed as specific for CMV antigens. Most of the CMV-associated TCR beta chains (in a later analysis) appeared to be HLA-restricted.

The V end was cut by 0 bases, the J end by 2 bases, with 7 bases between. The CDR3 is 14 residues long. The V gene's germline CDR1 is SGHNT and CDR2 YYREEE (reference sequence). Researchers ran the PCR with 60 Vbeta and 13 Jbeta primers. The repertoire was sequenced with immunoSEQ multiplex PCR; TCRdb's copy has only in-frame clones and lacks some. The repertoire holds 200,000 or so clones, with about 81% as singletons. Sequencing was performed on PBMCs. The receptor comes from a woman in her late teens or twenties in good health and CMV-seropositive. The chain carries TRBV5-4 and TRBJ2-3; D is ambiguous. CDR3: CASSLDTDTDTQYF. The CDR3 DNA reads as TGTGCCAGCAGCTTGGACACAGACACAGATACGCAGTATTTT.